The rows below give T cell receptor beta chains drawn from one sample of a study of regulatory T cells in long-lasting Graves disease. Via MiXCR, TCRdb re-called the multiplex PCR reads, giving one row per CDR3 protein. The sample holds about 610,000 distinct CDR3 sequences, about 16% seen once. The sample was also linked to a second study, of T cells in Graves' hyperthyroidism and ophthalmopathy.

This sample comprised peripheral blood mononuclear cells (PBMCs), obtained at new diagnosis, from a patient treated with antithyroid drugs. Source of these receptors: a man aged 18 to 29 with Graves disease. The CDR3 runs from the conserved cysteine through the conserved F or W. A D gene is named only where the DNA matches it firmly. Where a row states a size, it is once, few, many or the class of an expanded clone; other rows omit it.

j_call clone_size d_call v_call cdr3_nt cdr3_aa
TRBJ2-5 many . TRBV28 TGTGCCAGCAGTTTTAGACAGCTCGGAAGAGAGACCCAGTACTTC CASSFRQLGRETQYF
TRBJ2-1 many . TRBV15 TGTGCCACCAGCAGGGAGACAGTAGACCTTGAGCAGTTCTTC CATSRETVDLEQFF
TRBJ1-1 many . TRBV3-1 TGTGCCAGCAGCCAATCTACGGGTGAGAACACTGAAGCTTTCTTT CASSQSTGENTEAFF
TRBJ2-4 . TRBD1 TRBV29-1 TGCAGCGTGGAAGACAGGGGATTGACGTGGAACATTCAGTACTTC CSVEDRGLTWNIQYF
TRBJ2-7 . TRBD2 TRBV27 TGTGCCAGCAGGAATATAGCGGGAGTTTCCTACGAGCAGTACTTC CASRNIAGVSYEQYF
TRBJ1-1 few . TRBV9 TGTGCCAGCAGCGTAGAAGAGGGAGAGAACACTGAAGCTTTCTTT CASSVEEGENTEAFF
TRBJ1-1 many . TRBV19 TGTGCCAGTAGTCCCGGGGTTGAAGCTTTCTTT CASSPGVEAFF
TRBJ2-1 few TRBD2 TRBV7-9 TGTGCCAGCAGCCAAGTCCTAGCGGGCAATGAGCAGTTCTTC CASSQVLAGNEQFF
TRBJ1-5 many . TRBV6-1 TGTGCCAGCAGTCAGAGACCTTCGACGGAACAGCCCCAGCATTTT CASSQRPSTEQPQHF
TRBJ2-3 . TRBD2 TRBV7-9 TGTGCCAGCAGCCTACCCCTAGCGGGAGATTTGCATACGCAGTATTTT CASSLPLAGDLHTQYF
TRBJ2-2 many TRBD1 TRBV29-1 TGCAGCGTTGAACTTTCCTCGACAGGGGGTGTAGTGGCCGGGGAGCTGTTTTTT CSVELSSTGGVVAGELFF
TRBJ1-6 few . TRBV11-2 TGTGCCAGCAGCTTACGTCGGGGGGATTCACCCCTCCACTTT CASSLRRGDSPLHF
TRBJ2-7 many TRBD2 TRBV6-2/TRBV6-3 TGTGCCAGCAGTTCCCCCACAGCGGGAGCCTACGAGCAGTACTTC CASSSPTAGAYEQYF
TRBJ2-3 few . TRBV11-2 TGTGCCAGCTCCCCACAGGGACTCCCTGGCGCAGATACGCAGTATTTT CASSPQGLPGADTQYF
TRBJ2-5 few . TRBV18 TGTGCCAGCTCACCACCCCCCTCGGCCCTTCGGGGAGAGACCCAGTACTTC CASSPPPSALRGETQYF
TRBJ1-2 many TRBD1 TRBV5-1 TGCGCCAGCAGCTTGGACGGGACAGGGGGTTATGGCTACACCTTC CASSLDGTGGYGYTF
TRBJ2-5 many . TRBV7-9 TGTGCCAGCAGCGCCATGAGCCCGACCCAAGAGACCCAGTACTTC CASSAMSPTQETQYF
TRBJ2-5 . . TRBV25-1 TGTGCCAGCAGTGAATATATTGGCGGGGACAATCAAGAGACCCAGTACTTC CASSEYIGGDNQETQYF
TRBJ2-1 . TRBD2 TRBV27 TGTGCCAGCAGTTTATACCCCGGGACTAGCGGCTACAATGAGCAGTTCTTC CASSLYPGTSGYNEQFF
TRBJ2-2 many TRBD1 TRBV11-2 TGTGCCAGCAGCCCCGACAGGGTCAACACCGGGGAGCTGTTTTTT CASSPDRVNTGELFF
TRBJ2-7 . TRBD1 TRBV29-1 TGCAGCGTTGCGGGACAGGGCTTCCACGAGCAGTACTTC CSVAGQGFHEQYF
TRBJ1-1 many . TRBV10-2 TGCGCCAGCAAGCAGGGTGTAGGCACTGAAGCTTTCTTT CASKQGVGTEAFF
TRBJ2-2 few . TRBV2 TGTGCCAGCAGTACTAATAAGGGGAACACCGGGGAGCTGTTTTTT CASSTNKGNTGELFF
TRBJ2-7 many TRBD2 TRBV6-2/TRBV6-3 TGTGCCAGCAGTGAAGCGGGGGGGGGAAGGGGCTACGAGCAGTACTTC CASSEAGGGRGYEQYF
TRBJ2-4 few TRBD2 TRBV5-1 TGCGCCAGCAGCGCGCTAGCGGGAGCCAAAAACATTCAGTACTTC CASSALAGAKNIQYF
TRBJ2-3 few TRBD1 TRBV5-1 TGCGCCAGCAGGATTGGACAGGGTGCAGATACGCAGTATTTT CASRIGQGADTQYF
TRBJ2-3 . TRBD2 TRBV7-9 TGTGCCAGCAGCTCGACACTAGCGGGAGGAATAGATACGCAGTATTTT CASSSTLAGGIDTQYF
TRBJ2-6 . . TRBV6-2/TRBV6-3 TGTGCCAGCAGTTACTCGAAAGGCTCTGGGGCCAACGTCCTGACTTTC CASSYSKGSGANVLTF
TRBJ2-7 few . TRBV12-3/TRBV12-4 TGTGCCAGCAGTCCTACGATTAGCTACGAGCAGTACTTC CASSPTISYEQYF
TRBJ1-2 . . TRBV5-1 TGCGCCAGCAGCCCCGATTCACGGCCGGGGATCTATGGCTACACCTTC CASSPDSRPGIYGYTF
TRBJ2-7 many . TRBV5-1 TGCGCCAGCAGCTTGGGAGACGGGGTCCGCGAGCAGTACTTC CASSLGDGVREQYF
TRBJ1-2 few TRBD1 TRBV7-9 TGTGCCAGCAGCTTGACTCGGGACAGGGAAATCTATGGCTACACCTTC CASSLTRDREIYGYTF
TRBJ2-1 . TRBD2 TRBV19 TGTGCCAGTAGTATTCCATTAGCGGGACCTTTTAATGAGCAGTTCTTC CASSIPLAGPFNEQFF
TRBJ2-2 few . TRBV4-1 TGCGCCAGCAGCCAAGATCGAGGCAGGGGGGGCGGGGAGCTGTTTTTT CASSQDRGRGGGELFF
TRBJ1-6 . . TRBV20-1 TGCAGTGCTAGGGATCATATCCCACCATATAATTCACCCCTCCACTTT CSARDHIPPYNSPLHF
TRBJ2-5 . . TRBV9 TGTGCCAGCAGCGTCCAGCGAGGGGAGACCCAGTACTTC CASSVQRGETQYF
TRBJ1-2 few . TRBV18 TGTGCCAGCTCAGCCCAACCCGGGACTCACTATGGCTACACCTTC CASSAQPGTHYGYTF
TRBJ2-7 few TRBD1 TRBV20-1 TGCAGTGCCGCGAAGGGGGCGTGGGAGCAGTACTTC CSAAKGAWEQYF
TRBJ1-4 . TRBD1 TRBV5-1 TGCGCCAGCAGCCTCCTACAGGGGCTAGGGGAAAAACTGTTTTTT CASSLLQGLGEKLFF
TRBJ2-1 many TRBD2 TRBV20-1 TGCAGTGCTAGAGATCAGGCTAGCGGGAGCTACAATGAGCAGTTCTTC CSARDQASGSYNEQFF
TRBJ1-3 . . TRBV11-2 TGTGCCAGCAGCTTAGAATGGGTCTCTGGAAACACCACATATTTT CASSLEWVSGNTTYF
TRBJ2-5 . . TRBV30 TGTGCCTGGAGTGTAGGGGTCGAGACCCAGTACTTC CAWSVGVETQYF
TRBJ1-1 many . TRBV6-1 TGTGCCAGCAGTGAGACGTTAAGCAGGGGCACTGGAACTTTCTTT CASSETLSRGTGTFF
TRBJ1-1 few . TRBV20-1 TGCAGTGCTAGACCCCCGGGGCGGTTGAACACTGAAGCTTTCTTT CSARPPGRLNTEAFF